One sample yielded the 9 T cell receptor beta chains listed below, sequenced in a study of blood T cell repertoires in COVID-19. Clones were sequenced by immunoSEQ multiplex PCR, and TCRdb holds only the in-frame ones, with some missing. The sample carries tens of thousands of clones, around nine tenths recorded once. Sequencing used peripheral blood. The source is a man in his forties or fifties with active or convalescent COVID-19.

The chain combines TRBV9 with TRBJ1-4; TRBD1 agrees at 7 bases. Unmatched junction bases numbered 0, after V lost 4 bases and J lost 0 bases. Germline V gene sequence: CDR1 SGDLS, CDR2 YYNGEE. The CDR3 is 14 residues long. The CDR3 DNA follows: TGTGCCAGCAGCACAGGGGCAACTAATGAAAAACTGTTTTTT. This gives the protein CASSTGATNEKLFF. Together with reference TRBV9 and TRBJ1-4, the CDR3 gives the full variable domain: DSGVTQTPKHLITATGQRVTLRCSPRSGDLSVYWYQQSLDQGLQFLIQYYNGEERAKGNILERFSAQQFPDLHSELNLSSLELGDSALYFCASSTGATNEKLFFGSGTQLSVL.

This sequence joins TRBV15 and TRBJ2-3, with 8 positions matching TRBD2. CDR1 and CDR2 from the germline V gene are LNHNV and YYDKDF (reference sequence). The CDR3 sequence is 15 residues long. V shed 3 bases, J shed 2 bases, and the junction held 4 bases outside the gene matches. CDR3 loop: CATSRGTSNTDTQYF. The CDR3 DNA reads as TGTGCCACCAGCAGGGGGACTAGTAACACAGATACGCAGTATTTT.

J is TRBJ2-1 and V is TRBV3-1 (or the pseudogene TRBV3-2); 10 bases are shared with TRBD2. J was trimmed by 12 bases and V by 4 bases; bases with no gene match: 12. CDR3 length: 15 amino acids. CDR1 is LGHDT and CDR2 is YNNKEL in the germline V gene (reference sequence). In DNA form, the CDR3 reads TGTGCCAGCAGCCCCTGGCTAGCGGGGGAAGGGGGGCAGTTCTTC. Its translation is CASSPWLAGEGGQFF.

The chain uses TRBV5-1 and TRBJ1-1, with unresolved D. From germline, CDR1 is SGHRS and CDR2 YFSETQ. Trimming removed 3 bases from V and 3 bases from J, with 18 bases in between. The CDR3 covers 16 residues. Here the CDR3 DNA reads TGCGCCAGCAGCTCCAGTTCGAGGGTGAGGGACACTGAAGCTTTCTTT. Its protein is CASSSSSRVRDTEAFF.

The genes are TRBV5-1 and TRBJ2-2; perhaps TRBD1 as D (6 bases). Germline V gene data show CDR1 as SGHRS and CDR2 as YFSETQ. The CDR3 totals 16 residues. V lost 6 bases, J lost 2 bases, and 17 bases lay in between. CDR3 in amino acids: CASTSLQGHNTGELFF. CDR3 sequence (DNA): TGCGCCAGCACTTCCCTACAGGGCCACAACACCGGGGAGCTGTTTTTT.

This chain connects TRBV10-1 to TRBJ2-3; D gene uncertain. This CDR3 contains 13 residues. CDR1 and CDR2 (germline): WNHNN, SYGVQD (reference sequence). The V gene lost 0 bases and the J gene lost 4 bases, with 5 bases spanning the gap. CDR3 nucleotides: TGCGCCAGCAGTGAGTCCGGGTCAGATACGCAGTATTTT. As protein: CASSESGSDTQYF.

This rearrangement joins TRBV5-1 to TRBJ2-5; perhaps TRBD2 as D (7 bases). Trimming removed 0 bases at V and 2 bases at J, with 11 bases between. The germline V gene encodes CDR1 SGHRS and CDR2 YFSETQ. The CDR3 covers 15 residues. CDR3 amino acids: CASSLVGGVQETQYF. In DNA, the CDR3 is TGCGCCAGCAGCTTGGTAGGGGGGGTTCAAGAGACCCAGTACTTC.

V usage is TRBV3-1 (or the pseudogene TRBV3-2) and J usage is TRBJ1-6; TRBD1 aligns across 8 bases. After removal of 5 bases from V and 6 bases from J, the junction contained 6 bases not matched to a gene. Germline assignment: CDR1 LGHDT and CDR2 YNNKEL (reference sequence). The CDR3 covers 15 residues. The CDR3 sequence: CASSERTGFNSPLHF. CDR3 DNA: TGTGCCAGCAGCGAGCGGACAGGGTTTAATTCACCCCTCCACTTT.

The V gene is TRBV19, the J gene TRBJ1-1; unclear D gene. The CDR3 has 17 residues. Trimming pared 5 bases from V and 0 bases from J, leaving 19 bases between. CDR1 and CDR2 (germline): LNHDA, SQIVND (reference sequence). The CDR3 reads CASSSRKIGLLNTEAFF. In DNA, the CDR3 is TGTGCCAGTAGTTCCAGGAAAATCGGACTTTTGAACACTGAAGCTTTCTTT.